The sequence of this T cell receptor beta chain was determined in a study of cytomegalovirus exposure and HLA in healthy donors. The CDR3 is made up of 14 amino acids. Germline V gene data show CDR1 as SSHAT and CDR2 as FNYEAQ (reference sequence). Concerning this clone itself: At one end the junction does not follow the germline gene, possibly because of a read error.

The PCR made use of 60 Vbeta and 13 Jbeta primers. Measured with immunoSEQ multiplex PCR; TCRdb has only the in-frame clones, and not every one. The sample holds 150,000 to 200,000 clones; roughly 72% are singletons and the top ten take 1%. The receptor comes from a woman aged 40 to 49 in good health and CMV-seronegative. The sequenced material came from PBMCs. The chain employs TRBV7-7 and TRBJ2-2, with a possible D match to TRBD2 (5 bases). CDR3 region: CASSHADGVGELFF. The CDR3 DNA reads TGTGCTAGCAGCCATGCGGACGGGGTCGGGGAGCTGTTTTTT. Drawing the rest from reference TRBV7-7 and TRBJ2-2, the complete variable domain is GAGVSQSPRYKVTKRGQDVTLRCDPISSHATLYWYQQALGQGPEFLTYFNYEAQPDKSGLPSDRFSAERPEGSISTLTIQRTEQRDSAMYRCASSHADGVGELFFGEGSRLTVL.